This TCR beta chain was captured by sequencing in a study of CD8+ T cells in alopecia areata. The wider study: Those patients who were treated received oral tofacitinib, which was given at 5 to 10 mg twice daily for moderate-to-severe alopecia areata.

CDR1 SGHTA and CDR2 FQGTGA come from the germline V gene. This CDR3 has 13 amino acids. V lost 3 bases, J lost 5 bases, and 8 bases lay in between. The sequencing template was cDNA reverse transcribed from extracted RNA. Profiling relied on immunoSEQ multiplex PCR, and the TCRdb table lists in-frame clones only, not all of them. Of 150,000 to 200,000 clones listed, roughly 64% are singletons. Documented treatment: oral pan-JAK inhibitor, 5-10 mg twice daily. This clone has just a few counts. The sequence derives from a human donor with alopecia areata. The sample in question was CD4+ T cells sorted from blood, obtained at week 24, from a patient treated with tofacitinib. The chain recombines TRBV7-3 with TRBJ2-1; D gene unclear. The CDR3 nucleotides read TGTGCCAGCAGCTTGGGATTTAACAATGAGCAGTTCTTC. Translating it yields CASSLGFNNEQFF.